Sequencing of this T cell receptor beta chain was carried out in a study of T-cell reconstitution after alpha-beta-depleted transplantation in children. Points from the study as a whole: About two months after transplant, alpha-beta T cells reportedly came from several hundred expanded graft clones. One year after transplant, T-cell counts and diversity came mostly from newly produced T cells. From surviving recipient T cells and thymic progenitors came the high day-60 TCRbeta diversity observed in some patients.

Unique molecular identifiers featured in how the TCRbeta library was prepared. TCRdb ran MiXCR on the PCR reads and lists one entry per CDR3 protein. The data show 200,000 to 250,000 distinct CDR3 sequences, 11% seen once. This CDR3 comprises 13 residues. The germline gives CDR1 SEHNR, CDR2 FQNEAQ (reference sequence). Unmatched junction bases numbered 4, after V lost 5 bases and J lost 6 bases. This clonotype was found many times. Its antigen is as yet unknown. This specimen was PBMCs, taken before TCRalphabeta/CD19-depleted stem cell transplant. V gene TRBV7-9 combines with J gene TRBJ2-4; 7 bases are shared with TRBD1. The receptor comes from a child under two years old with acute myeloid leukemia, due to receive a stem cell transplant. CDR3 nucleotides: TGTGCCAGCAGCCAAGGGGGCAGAAACATTCAGTACTTC. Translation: CASSQGGRNIQYF.